These T cell receptor beta chains were read from a single sample in a study of CD8+ T cells in alopecia areata. Generated by immunoSEQ multiplex PCR, the TCRdb table keeps only in-frame clones and is missing some. This table has 10,000 to 15,000 clones, 65% to 70% appearing once. Sequencing used skin, obtained at week 4, from a patient treated with tofacitinib. The receptors derive from a human donor with alopecia areata. Each CDR3 is given with its conserved first and last residue. The order of the fields is CDR3 protein, CDR3 DNA, D gene, J gene, V gene, clone size. The D gene is left open where the match is weak. Clone size appears in some rows only: once, few, many, or a class for an expanded clone.

CDR3: CASSQEEGGQGNYNSPLHF
DNA: TGCGCCAGCAGCCAAGAGGAGGGAGGACAGGGAAACTATAATTCACCCCTCCACTTT
D: TRBD1
J: TRBJ1-6
V: TRBV4-1
size: -

CDR3: CASSQELAGGKDTQYF
DNA: TGCGCCAGCAGCCAAGAACTAGCGGGGGGGAAAGATACGCAGTATTTT
D: TRBD2
J: TRBJ2-3
V: TRBV4-1
size: -

CDR3: CASSVEWAGSTDTQYF
DNA: TGTGCCAGCAGCGTAGAGTGGGCAGGGAGCACAGATACGCAGTATTTT
D: -
J: TRBJ2-3
V: TRBV9
size: -

CDR3: CASSLQGAQGQPQHF
DNA: TGTGCCAGCAGCTTACAGGGGGCGCAGGGTCAGCCCCAGCATTTT
D: TRBD1
J: TRBJ1-5
V: TRBV5-6
size: -

CDR3: CASSFRNDLPWDSFFYGYTF
DNA: TGTGCCAGCAGCTTTAGAAACGACCTCCCCTGGGACAGTTTCTTTTATGGCTACACCTTC
D: TRBD1
J: TRBJ1-2
V: TRBV5-4
size: few

CDR3: CASSFLGNTGELFF
DNA: TGTGCCAGCAGCTTTTTAGGGAACACCGGGGAGCTGTTTTTT
D: -
J: TRBJ2-2
V: TRBV11-2
size: once

CDR3: CASSWGTGPSTDTQYF
DNA: TGCGCCAGCAGCTGGGGGACAGGTCCTAGCACAGATACGCAGTATTTT
D: TRBD1
J: TRBJ2-3
V: TRBV4-1
size: few

CDR3: CASSQTISTGNEQFF
DNA: TGTGCCAGCAGCCAGACAATCTCGACGGGGAATGAGCAGTTCTTC
D: -
J: TRBJ2-1
V: TRBV7-3
size: -

CDR3: CASSPSGTIPTDTQYF
DNA: TGTGCCAGCAGCCCCTCGGGGACTATTCCCACAGATACGCAGTATTTT
D: TRBD2
J: TRBJ2-3
V: TRBV7-9
size: few

CDR3: CATLEGAGGNYGYTF
DNA: TGTGCCACGCTCGAAGGGGCAGGGGGGAACTATGGCTACACCTTC
D: TRBD1
J: TRBJ1-2
V: TRBV10-3
size: -

CDR3: CASSFRPQRGASDTQYF
DNA: TGTGCCAGCAGCTTCCGCCCCCAACGGGGGGCTTCAGATACGCAGTATTTT
D: -
J: TRBJ2-3
V: TRBV7-2
size: -

CDR3: CASRTGRPYNEQFF
DNA: TGTGCCAGCAGGACAGGGCGGCCCTACAATGAGCAGTTCTTC
D: TRBD1
J: TRBJ2-1
V: TRBV6-5
size: -

CDR3: CASTQPTTRGFF
DNA: TGTGCCAGCACTCAACCTACTACCAGGGGATTCTTC
D: -
J: TRBJ2-1
V: TRBV2
size: few

CDR3: CASSRGATNEKLFF
DNA: TGTGCCAGCAGTCGGGGGGCAACTAATGAAAAACTGTTTTTT
D: -
J: TRBJ1-4
V: TRBV11-3
size: -

CDR3: CASSPLAVNEQFF
DNA: TGCGCCAGCAGCCCCCTAGCGGTCAATGAGCAGTTCTTC
D: TRBD2
J: TRBJ2-1
V: TRBV5-1
size: -

CDR3: CASSFGQAQQETQYF
DNA: TGCGCCAGCAGCTTCGGACAGGCCCAACAAGAGACCCAGTACTTC
D: TRBD1
J: TRBJ2-5
V: TRBV5-1
size: -

CDR3: CASSSSPTGNGEQYF
DNA: TGTGCCAGCAGCTCCAGCCCGACAGGGAACGGAGAGCAGTACTTC
D: TRBD1
J: TRBJ2-7
V: TRBV13
size: -

CDR3: CASSENWTFYEQYF
DNA: TGTGCCAGCAGTGAAAATTGGACCTTCTACGAGCAGTACTTC
D: -
J: TRBJ2-7
V: TRBV2
size: -

CDR3: CASTRRGTGIVLVNTEAFF
DNA: TGTGCCAGCACCCGGCGAGGGACAGGGATTGTTCTGGTGAACACTGAAGCTTTCTTT
D: TRBD1
J: TRBJ1-1
V: TRBV2
size: -

CDR3: CATRGITRYEQYF
DNA: TGTGCCACGAGGGGCATAACAAGGTACGAGCAGTACTTC
D: -
J: TRBJ2-7
V: TRBV10-3
size: -

CDR3: CASSWDRASLYGYTF
DNA: TGTGCCAGCAGTTGGGACAGGGCCTCCCTCTATGGCTACACCTTC
D: TRBD1
J: TRBJ1-2
V: TRBV6-5
size: -

CDR3: CASSLEENTEAFF
DNA: TGTGCCAGCAGCTTAGAAGAGAACACTGAAGCTTTCTTT
D: -
J: TRBJ1-1
V: TRBV11-1
size: -

CDR3: CASSLELGTGNEKLFF
DNA: TGTGCCAGCAGCTTAGAGCTGGGGACGGGTAATGAAAAACTGTTTTTT
D: -
J: TRBJ1-4
V: TRBV11-2
size: -

CDR3: CASSGDGENTEAFF
DNA: TGTGCCAGCAGCGGGGACGGGGAGAACACTGAAGCTTTCTTT
D: -
J: TRBJ1-1
V: TRBV9
size: -

CDR3: CASSAPLRQGDSGELFF
DNA: TGTGCCAGCAGCGCCCCTTTACGACAGGGTGATTCAGGGGAGCTGTTTTTT
D: TRBD1
J: TRBJ2-2
V: TRBV9
size: -

CDR3: CATSRDRSGGLGEQFF
DNA: TGTGCCACCAGCAGAGATCGCAGCGGGGGGCTTGGTGAGCAGTTCTTC
D: TRBD2
J: TRBJ2-1
V: TRBV15
size: -

CDR3: CASSPGPNNEKLFF
DNA: TGTGCCAGCAGCCCGGGACCGAATAATGAAAAACTGTTTTTT
D: -
J: TRBJ1-4
V: TRBV5-5
size: -

CDR3: CASSRSTDALFF
DNA: TGTGCCAGCAGCCGCTCTACGGACGCCCTTTTCTTC
D: -
J: TRBJ2-1
V: TRBV7-9
size: once

CDR3: CASSIGQGIHEQFF
DNA: TGTGCCAGTAGTATAGGGCAGGGTATCCATGAGCAGTTCTTC
D: -
J: TRBJ2-1
V: TRBV19
size: -

CDR3: CASSRGASFGQPQHF
DNA: TGTGCCAGTAGTAGGGGTGCAAGCTTTGGCCAGCCCCAGCATTTT
D: -
J: TRBJ1-5
V: TRBV19
size: -

CDR3: CASGSSGANVLTF
DNA: TGTGCTAGTGGCAGCTCTGGGGCCAACGTCCTGACTTTC
D: -
J: TRBJ2-6
V: TRBV12-5
size: -

CDR3: CASSVGQEAGGGYTF
DNA: TGCGCCAGCTCCGTGGGTCAGGAGGCCGGTGGTGGCTACACCTTC
D: -
J: TRBJ1-2
V: TRBV5-1
size: -

CDR3: CASSITGQPSRATNEKLFF
DNA: TGTGCCAGTAGTATCACGGGACAGCCCTCCCGTGCAACTAATGAAAAACTGTTTTTT
D: TRBD1
J: TRBJ1-4
V: TRBV19
size: -

CDR3: CASTGSSSTDTQYF
DNA: TGTGCCAGCACTGGTAGCAGCTCCACAGATACGCAGTATTTT
D: -
J: TRBJ2-3
V: TRBV7-9
size: medium-sized

CDR3: CASSSPGAGITGELFF
DNA: TGTGCCAGCAGCTCCCCCGGGGCGGGAATCACCGGGGAGCTGTTTTTT
D: -
J: TRBJ2-2
V: TRBV7-9
size: once

CDR3: CASSPLAAVRTGELFF
DNA: TGTGCCAGCAGCCCCCTAGCGGCAGTTAGGACCGGGGAGCTGTTTTTT
D: TRBD2
J: TRBJ2-2
V: TRBV4-2
size: -

CDR3: CASSLVGGGETQYF
DNA: TGTGCCAGCAGCTTAGTAGGGGGCGGGGAGACCCAGTACTTC
D: TRBD1
J: TRBJ2-5
V: TRBV7-9
size: -

CDR3: CASSLNWAGNTEAFF
DNA: TGTGCCAGCAGCTTAAATTGGGCCGGGAACACTGAAGCTTTCTTT
D: -
J: TRBJ1-1
V: TRBV7-2
size: -

CDR3: CASSQEQGEHSPLHF
DNA: TGCGCCAGCAGCCAGGAACAGGGGGAACATTCACCCCTCCACTTT
D: TRBD1
J: TRBJ1-6
V: TRBV4-3
size: -

CDR3: CASSISEFTGPLHF
DNA: TGTGCCAGCAGTATCTCAGAGTTTACAGGGCCCCTCCACTTT
D: -
J: TRBJ1-6
V: TRBV27
size: few

CDR3: CASSLVTGPNEKLFF
DNA: TGTGCCAGCAGCTTGGTCACAGGACCTAATGAAAAACTGTTTTTT
D: -
J: TRBJ1-4
V: TRBV7-8
size: -

CDR3: CASSSPTGTGSAKLFF
DNA: TGTGCCAGCAGCTCCCCAACCGGGACAGGGTCAGCAAAACTGTTTTTT
D: TRBD1
J: TRBJ1-4
V: TRBV7-6
size: -

CDR3: CASSLGSPPYNEQFF
DNA: TGTGCCAGCAGCTTAGGCTCGCCACCATACAATGAGCAGTTCTTC
D: -
J: TRBJ2-1
V: TRBV11-3
size: -